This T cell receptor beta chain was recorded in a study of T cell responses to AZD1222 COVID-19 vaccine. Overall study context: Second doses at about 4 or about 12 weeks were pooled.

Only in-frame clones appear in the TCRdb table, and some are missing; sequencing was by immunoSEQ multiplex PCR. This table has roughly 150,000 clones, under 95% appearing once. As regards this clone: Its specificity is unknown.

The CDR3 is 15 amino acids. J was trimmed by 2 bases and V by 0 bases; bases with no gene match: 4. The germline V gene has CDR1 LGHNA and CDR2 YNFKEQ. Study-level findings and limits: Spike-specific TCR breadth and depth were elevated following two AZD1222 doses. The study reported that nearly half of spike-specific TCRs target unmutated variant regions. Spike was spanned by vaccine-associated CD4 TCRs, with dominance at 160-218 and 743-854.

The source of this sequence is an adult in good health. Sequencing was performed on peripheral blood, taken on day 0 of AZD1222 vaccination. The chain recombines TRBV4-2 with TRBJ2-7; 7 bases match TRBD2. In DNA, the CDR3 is TGTGCCAGCAGCCAAGAAGGAAGCGGGGCCTACGAGCAGTACTTC. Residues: CASSQEGSGAYEQYF.